This T cell receptor (beta chain) was captured by sequencing in a study of blood T cells in healthy people across ages. Points from the study as a whole: The study found TCR beta diversity correlated strongly with naive T cell percentage.

Turning to this clonotype: Its antigen is unidentified.

V dropped 6 bases and J dropped 0 bases, with 12 bases sitting between them. This CDR3 contains 15 residues. CDR1 LNHNV and CDR2 YYDKDF come from the germline V gene (reference sequence). Primed by a sample-barcoded 5' primer and a J-beta primer mix, a second PCR proceeded for about 6 to 12 cycles. TCRdb re-called the 5' RACE reads through MiXCR, storing one row per CDR3 protein. This sample has around 1,700,000 distinct CDR3 sequences; about 30% occur once, and the top ten carry over 7%. The sequenced sample consisted of blood. The V call is TRBV15, the J call TRBJ2-4; D unresolved. The TCR comes from a woman aged 25 to 39 in good health. In DNA form, the CDR3 reads TGTGCCACCAGTCCCGTTTCCTTAGCCAAAAACATTCAGTACTTC. It is translated as CATSPVSLAKNIQYF.